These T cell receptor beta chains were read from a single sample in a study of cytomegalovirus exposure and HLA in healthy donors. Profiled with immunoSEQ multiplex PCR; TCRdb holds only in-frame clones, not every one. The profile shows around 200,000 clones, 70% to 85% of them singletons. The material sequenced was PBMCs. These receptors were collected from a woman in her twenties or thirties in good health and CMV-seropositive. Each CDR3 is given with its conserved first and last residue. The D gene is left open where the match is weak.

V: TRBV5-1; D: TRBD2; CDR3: CASSREGGATDTQYF
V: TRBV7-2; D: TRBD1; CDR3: CASSLEHRGPYNEQFF
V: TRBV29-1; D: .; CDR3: CSVDVQGAANTGELFF
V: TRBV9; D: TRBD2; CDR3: CASSGELAELGTQYF
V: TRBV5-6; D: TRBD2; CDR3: CASSQRGRHEQYF
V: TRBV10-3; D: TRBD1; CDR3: CAISDQGGETEAFF
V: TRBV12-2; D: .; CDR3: CASRQEGGTPYNSPLHF
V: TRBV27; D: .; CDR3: CASSSPGTNTGELFF
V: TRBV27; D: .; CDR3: CASGKRSDGGYTF
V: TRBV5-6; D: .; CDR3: CASSLQYMNTEAFF
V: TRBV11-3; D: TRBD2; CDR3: CATKPTREVQETQYF